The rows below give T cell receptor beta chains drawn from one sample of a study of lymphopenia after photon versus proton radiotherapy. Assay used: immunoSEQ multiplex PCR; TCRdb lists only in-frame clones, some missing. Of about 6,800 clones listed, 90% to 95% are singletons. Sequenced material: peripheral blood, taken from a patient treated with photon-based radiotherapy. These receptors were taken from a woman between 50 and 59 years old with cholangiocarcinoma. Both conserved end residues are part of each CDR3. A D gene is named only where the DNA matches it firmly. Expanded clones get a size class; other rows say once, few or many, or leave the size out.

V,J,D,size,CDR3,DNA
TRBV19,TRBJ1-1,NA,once,CASSIWAGEAFF,TGTGCCAGTAGTATTTGGGCAGGGGAGGCTTTCTTT
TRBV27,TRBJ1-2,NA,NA,CASSPGDHRNYGYTF,TGTGCCAGCAGTCCAGGGGACCACAGGAACTATGGCTACACCTTC
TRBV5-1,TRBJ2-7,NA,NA,CASSLSTGVEQYF,TGCGCCAGCAGCCTCTCCACAGGCGTAGAGCAGTACTTC
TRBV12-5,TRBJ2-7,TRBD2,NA,CASGLGRFERERPYEQYF,TGTGCTAGTGGTTTGGGTCGTTTCGAGCGGGAGAGACCCTACGAGCAGTACTTC
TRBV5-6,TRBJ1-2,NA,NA,CASSLSGSYGYTF,TGTGCCAGCAGCCTAAGTGGCAGCTATGGCTACACCTTC
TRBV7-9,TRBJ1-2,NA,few,CASSHVDLNHGYTF,TGTGCCAGCAGCCATGTGGACTTAAACCATGGCTACACCTTC
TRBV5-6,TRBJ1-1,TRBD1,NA,CASSLAAGGAPSEAFF,TGTGCCAGCAGCTTGGCGGCAGGGGGCGCGCCGTCTGAAGCTTTCTTT
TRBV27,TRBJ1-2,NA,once,CASSLLGQSTNYGYTF,TGTGCCAGCAGTTTATTGGGACAAAGCACTAACTATGGCTACACCTTC
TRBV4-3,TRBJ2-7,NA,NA,CASSPSWGNYEQYF,TGCGCCAGCAGCCCCTCATGGGGGAACTACGAGCAGTACTTC
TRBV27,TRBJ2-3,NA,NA,CASAPPDGASTDTQYF,TGTGCCAGCGCACCCCCCGACGGAGCTAGCACAGATACGCAGTATTTT
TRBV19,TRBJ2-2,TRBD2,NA,CASSPGLVIGELFF,TGTGCCAGTAGCCCGGGACTAGTCATCGGGGAGCTGTTTTTT
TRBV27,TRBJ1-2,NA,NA,CASRTPGSNYGYTF,TGTGCCAGCAGGACACCAGGCTCAAACTATGGCTACACCTTC
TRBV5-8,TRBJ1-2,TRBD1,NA,CASSPKDRGADGYTF,TGTGCCAGCAGCCCAAAAGACAGGGGCGCGGATGGCTACACCTTC
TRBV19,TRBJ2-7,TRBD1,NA,CASSMTSQGAGTYEQYF,TGTGCCAGTAGTATGACTTCCCAGGGGGCTGGCACCTACGAGCAGTACTTC
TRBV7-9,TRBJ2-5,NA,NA,CASSLDGQETQYF,TGTGCCAGCAGCTTAGACGGACAAGAGACCCAGTACTTC
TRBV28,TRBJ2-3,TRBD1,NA,CASSKGQNTDTQYF,TGTGCCAGCAGTAAGGGACAGAACACAGATACGCAGTATTTT
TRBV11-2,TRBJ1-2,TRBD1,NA,CASSLGVTTGGKNGYTF,TGTGCCAGCAGCTTAGGGGTGACGACAGGGGGTAAAAATGGCTACACCTTC
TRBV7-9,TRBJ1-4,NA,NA,CASSPRGGRSTNEKLFF,TGTGCCAGCAGCCCGCGGGGGGGAAGATCAACTAATGAAAAACTGTTTTTT
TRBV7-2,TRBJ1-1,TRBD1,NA,CASSLAETGGFNTEAFF,TGTGCCAGCAGCTTAGCAGAGACAGGGGGCTTTAACACTGAAGCTTTCTTT
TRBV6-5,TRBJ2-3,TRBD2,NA,CASSSGRGGTDTQYF,TGTGCCAGCAGTTCAGGACGGGGGGGGACAGATACGCAGTATTTT
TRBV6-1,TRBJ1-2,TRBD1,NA,CASSLRDRDGYTF,TGTGCCAGCAGTCTCCGGGACAGAGATGGCTACACCTTC
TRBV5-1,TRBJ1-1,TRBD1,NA,CASSFGPGQGRTEAFF,TGCGCCAGCAGCTTTGGCCCGGGACAGGGCCGGACTGAAGCTTTCTTT
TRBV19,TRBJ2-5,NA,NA,CASSINVAETQYF,TGTGCCAGTAGTATAAATGTAGCCGAGACCCAGTACTTC
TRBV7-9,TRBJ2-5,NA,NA,CASRVALETQYF,TGTGCCAGCAGGGTAGCGCTGGAGACCCAGTACTTC
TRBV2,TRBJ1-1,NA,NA,CASMVLNTEAFF,TGTGCCAGCATGGTCCTGAACACTGAAGCTTTCTTT
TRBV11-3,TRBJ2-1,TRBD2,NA,CASSLVTSDEQFF,TGTGCCAGCAGCTTAGTCACTAGCGATGAGCAGTTCTTC